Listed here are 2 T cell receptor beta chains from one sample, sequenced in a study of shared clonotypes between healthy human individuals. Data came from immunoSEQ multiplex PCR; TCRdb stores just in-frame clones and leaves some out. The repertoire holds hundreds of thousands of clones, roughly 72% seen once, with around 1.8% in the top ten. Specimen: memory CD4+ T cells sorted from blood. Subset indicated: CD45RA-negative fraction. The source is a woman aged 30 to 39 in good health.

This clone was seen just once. The CDR3 DNA reads as TGTGCCAGCAGCCGAGGGGTTGACTATGGCTACACCTTC. It yields the protein CASSRGVDYGYTF. The genes are TRBV2 and TRBJ1-2, with D maybe TRBD1 (5 bases). Germline V CDR1 and CDR2: SNHLY, FYNNEI. Between the trimmed V and J ends, which lost 6 bases and 3 bases, there was a span of 11 bases. The CDR3 covers 13 residues.

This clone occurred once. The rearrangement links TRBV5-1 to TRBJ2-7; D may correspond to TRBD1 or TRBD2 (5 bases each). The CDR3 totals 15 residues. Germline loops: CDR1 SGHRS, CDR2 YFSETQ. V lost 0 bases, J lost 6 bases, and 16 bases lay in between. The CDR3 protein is CASSLDGDGIREQYF. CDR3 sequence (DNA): TGCGCCAGCAGCTTGGATGGGGACGGTATCCGCGAGCAGTACTTC.